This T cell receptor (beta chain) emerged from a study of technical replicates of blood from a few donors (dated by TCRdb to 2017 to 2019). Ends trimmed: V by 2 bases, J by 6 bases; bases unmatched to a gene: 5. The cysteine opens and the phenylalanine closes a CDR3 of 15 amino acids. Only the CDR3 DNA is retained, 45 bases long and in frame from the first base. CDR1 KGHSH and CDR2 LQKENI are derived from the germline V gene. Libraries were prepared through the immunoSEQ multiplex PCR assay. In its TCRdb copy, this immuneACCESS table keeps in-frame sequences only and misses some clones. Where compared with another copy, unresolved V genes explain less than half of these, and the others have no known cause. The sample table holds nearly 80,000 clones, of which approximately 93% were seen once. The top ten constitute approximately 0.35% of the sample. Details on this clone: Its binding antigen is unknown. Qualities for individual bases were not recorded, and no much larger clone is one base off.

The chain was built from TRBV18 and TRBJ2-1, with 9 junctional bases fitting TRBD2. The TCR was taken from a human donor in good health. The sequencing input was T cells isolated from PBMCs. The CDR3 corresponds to CASSPLRTSANEQFF. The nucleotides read TGTGCCAGCTCACCATTGAGGACTAGCGCCAATGAGCAGTTCTTC. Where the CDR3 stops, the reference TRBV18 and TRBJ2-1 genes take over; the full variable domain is NAGVMQNPRHLVRRRGQEARLRCSPMKGHSHVYWYRQLPEEGLKFMVYLQKENIIDESGMPKERFSAEFPKEGPSILRIQQVVRGDSAAYFCASSPLRTSANEQFFGPGTRLTVL.